The 27 T cell receptor beta chains reported below all come from one sample, sequenced in a study of blood T cell repertoires in COVID-19. Using immunoSEQ multiplex PCR, the repertoire was profiled, and TCRdb retains in-frame clones only, with some absent. The repertoire holds approximately 150,000 clones, around 90% seen once, with over 0.75% in the top ten. The specimen sequenced was peripheral blood. The receptors come from a woman in her forties or fifties with acute or convalescent COVID-19.

The chain uses TRBV5-4 and TRBJ2-2; 8 bases agree with TRBD2. Per the germline V gene, CDR1 is SGHNT and CDR2 is YYREEE (reference sequence). The CDR3 runs 16 residues. V was clipped by 0 bases and J by 4 bases; unmatched bases: 5. The CDR3 loop is CASSLGAGGATGELFF. CDR3 bases: TGTGCCAGCAGCTTGGGGGCGGGAGGCGCCACCGGGGAGCTGTTTTTT.

The rearrangement joins TRBV11-2 to TRBJ2-7, with D hard to call. CDR3 length: 15 residues. Germline values: CDR1 SGHAT, CDR2 FQNNGV. Trimming removed 3 bases from V and 1 base from J, with 13 bases in between. CDR3 sequence: CASSFIMTSSYEQYF. Here the CDR3 DNA reads TGTGCCAGCAGCTTTATCATGACTTCGTCCTACGAGCAGTACTTC. Based on the CDR3 plus reference TRBV11-2 and TRBJ2-7, the full variable domain is EAGVAQSPRYKIIEKRQSVAFWCNPISGHATLYWYQQILGQGPKLLIQFQNNGVVDDSQLPKDRFSAERLKGVDSTLKIQPAKLEDSAVYLCASSFIMTSSYEQYFGPGTRLTVT.

The CDR3 spells CASTFWQAGYYASTNYGYTF. The DNA of the CDR3 is TGTGCCAGCACCTTCTGGCAGGCGGGTTACTACGCTAGTACTAACTATGGCTACACCTTC. The chain joins TRBV28 to TRBJ1-2; D is ambiguous. Germline CDR1 reads MDHEN; CDR2 reads SYDVKM. The V and J ends lost 7 bases and 0 bases respectively, with 30 bases between them. This CDR3 has 20 residues.

This chain links TRBV9 with TRBJ1-6; D is ambiguous. CDR3 length: 16 residues. Germline CDR1 and CDR2: SGDLS and YYNGEE. V was shortened by 4 bases and J by 0 bases, with 11 bases between the two germline ends. The CDR3 sequence is CASSKTPVSYNSPLHF. For the CDR3, the DNA is TGTGCCAGCAGCAAAACACCAGTCTCCTATAATTCACCCCTCCACTTT.

The chain couples TRBV19 to TRBJ2-7, with D tentatively TRBD2 (5 bases). The CDR3 runs to 14 residues. From germline, CDR1 is LNHDA and CDR2 SQIVND (reference sequence). Trimming took 1 base from V and 3 from J, leaving 10 bases between them. For the CDR3, the DNA is TGTGCCAGTAGTATAGTCGGAGGAGACTACGAGCAGTACTTC. Its protein product is CASSIVGGDYEQYF.

The CDR3 here is CASSFHSETVLEQYF. In nucleotides, the CDR3 is TGTGCCAGCAGTTTCCACTCTGAGACAGTCCTCGAGCAGTACTTC. The gene calls are TRBV6-2 or TRBV6-3 and TRBJ2-7; tentative D call: TRBD1 (5 bases). The CDR3 consists of 15 residues. The V gene lost 4 bases and the J gene lost 6 bases, with 19 bases spanning the gap. CDR1 is MNHEY, CDR2 SVGEGT, per germline.

This chain links TRBV6-5 with TRBJ2-3; D gene unclear. Trimming cost V 10 bases and J 0 bases, with 11 bases left between them. The length of the CDR3 is 13 residues. Germline CDR1 and CDR2: MNHEY and SVGAGI. The CDR3 sequence is CAIVQPSTDTQYF. DNA of the CDR3: TGTGCCATTGTACAACCGAGCACAGATACGCAGTATTTT.

The V and J genes are TRBV3-1 (or the pseudogene TRBV3-2) and TRBJ1-1; TRBD1 agrees at 8 bases. Germline V gene lookup returns CDR1 LGHDT and CDR2 YNNKEL (reference sequence). The CDR3 covers 14 residues. Trimming removed 2 bases from V and 4 bases from J; junction bases left unmatched: 3. DNA of the CDR3: TGTGCCAGCAGCCAACAGGGGGCGGCCACTGAAGCTTTCTTT. It encodes CASSQQGAATEAFF.

The V gene is TRBV12-3 or TRBV12-4, the J gene TRBJ1-2; 10 positions agree with TRBD1. V shed 5 bases and J 8 bases; nucleotides not matched to a gene: 5. This CDR3 has 13 amino acids. In DNA, the CDR3 is TGTGCCAGCAGTGAGACAGGGGGCATCGGCTACACCTTC. Amino acids: CASSETGGIGYTF.

This clone was seen a handful of times. V gene TRBV5-3 combines with J gene TRBJ1-2; 7 bases align to TRBD1. TRBV5-3 is filed as an ORF, its function uncertain. With V trimmed by 3 bases and J by 1 base, 6 bases remained unmatched. The CDR3 extends over 15 amino acids. The CDR3, as DNA: TGTGCCAGAAGCTGGAGGACAGGAGTTAACTATGGCTACACCTTC. It is translated as CARSWRTGVNYGYTF.

This chain joins TRBV10-2 and TRBJ2-7; 11 bases map to TRBD2. The V gene's germline CDR1 is WSHSY and CDR2 SAAADI. The ends lost 2 bases at V and 1 base at J; junction bases unmatched: 16. The CDR3 is made up of 20 amino acids. Here the CDR3 DNA reads TGCGCCAGCAGTGAGGCCGCCGGGACTAGCGGTCTTGTTAAATCCTACGAGCAGTACTTC. Its protein product is CASSEAAGTSGLVKSYEQYF.

V usage is TRBV28 and J usage is TRBJ2-3; 10 bases are a match to TRBD1. V gave up 8 bases and J gave up 1 base; unmatched junction bases: 6. The CDR3 is 15 residues long. Germline CDR1 and CDR2: MDHEN and SYDVKM. CDR3: CASQTGGFGTDTQYF. The CDR3 nucleotides read TGTGCCAGCCAGACAGGGGGCTTCGGCACAGATACGCAGTATTTT.

This clone was recorded only once. V is TRBV28 and J is TRBJ1-1, with D possibly TRBD1 on 6 matching bases. The germline V gene has CDR1 MDHEN and CDR2 SYDVKM. V lost 4 bases and J lost 1, with 13 bases in between. CDR3 length: 15 amino acids. CDR3 residues: CASSSRDMENTEAFF. DNA for the CDR3: TGTGCCAGCAGTTCCCGGGACATGGAGAACACTGAAGCTTTCTTT.

This rearrangement joins TRBV5-1 to TRBJ1-2, with TRBD1 as a possible D gene (6 bases). Germline V gives CDR1 SGHRS, CDR2 YFSETQ. The CDR3 has 15 amino acids. V shed 2 bases and J shed 0 bases, with 11 bases lying between them. The CDR3: CASSLQGQANYGYTF. Written as DNA, the CDR3 is TGCGCCAGCAGCTTACAGGGTCAAGCTAACTATGGCTACACCTTC.

This clone has more than one count but fewer than ten. The chain carries TRBV5-1 and TRBJ2-7; TRBD1 aligns across 10 bases. V lost 2 bases and J lost 4; bases outside the gene matches: 9. The germline V gene has CDR1 SGHRS and CDR2 YFSETQ. CDR3 length: 16 residues. As DNA, the CDR3 is TGCGCCAGCAGCTTAAGCCAGACAGGGGGCTTGTACGAGCAGTACTTC. Translation gives CASSLSQTGGLYEQYF.

The V gene is TRBV30, the J gene TRBJ2-1; D is uncertain. In germline, CDR1 is GTSNPN, CDR2 SVGIG (reference sequence). CDR3 size: 13 residues. V was shortened by 0 bases and J by 3 bases, with 6 bases between the two germline ends. This chain's CDR3 is CAWSVLRYNEQFF. CDR3 DNA sequence: TGTGCCTGGAGTGTACTCCGCTACAATGAGCAGTTCTTC.

CDR3 sequence (DNA): TGTGCCAGCAGACCTCCGGGGGGTCTGTTCAATGAGCAGTTCTTC. It is translated as CASRPPGGLFNEQFF. The rearrangement uses TRBV7-3 and TRBJ2-1, with 7 bases that match TRBD2. CDR1 is SGHTA, CDR2 FQGTGA, per germline. The CDR3 is 15 amino acids. J gave up 6 bases and V 6 bases, and 11 bases lay outside the gene matches.

The rearrangement uses TRBV5-1 and TRBJ2-4; perhaps TRBD2 as D (6 bases). Trimming took 2 bases from V and 6 from J, leaving 18 bases between them. The CDR3 is 16 amino acids. Germline V gives CDR1 SGHRS, CDR2 YFSETQ. DNA of the CDR3: TGCGCCAGCAGCTTAGCTAGCGTTGACTTGGGAAACATTCAGTACTTC. Translated: CASSLASVDLGNIQYF.

The chain's CDR3 is CASSLGPSGREETQYF. The CDR3 DNA reads TGCGCCAGCAGCTTGGGCCCTAGCGGGAGGGAAGAGACCCAGTACTTC. The V call is TRBV5-1, the J call TRBJ2-5, with 12 nucleotides matching TRBD2. CDR3 length: 16 amino acids. Germline CDR1 SGHRS, CDR2 YFSETQ. After removal of 0 bases from V and 3 bases from J, the junction contained 3 bases not matched to a gene.

The chain uses TRBV18 and TRBJ2-5; D unresolved. CDR3 length: 13 amino acids. Between the trimmed V and J ends, which lost 2 bases and 2 bases, there was a span of 6 bases. CDR1 is KGHSH and CDR2 is LQKENI in the germline V gene. CDR3 sequence: CASSPERQETQYF. In DNA form, the CDR3 reads TGTGCCAGCTCACCAGAGAGACAAGAGACCCAGTACTTC.

This chain joins TRBV29-1 and TRBJ2-2, with D possibly being TRBD2 (6 bases). V was pared by 7 bases and J by 1 base, with 13 bases between. The CDR3 loop spans 14 amino acids. Germline-derived CDR1 and CDR2 are SQVTM and ANQGSEA. For the CDR3, the DNA is TGCAGCGCCGGGGGACTGCTGAACACCGGGGAGCTGTTTTTT. The encoded protein is CSAGGLLNTGELFF.

This clone was counted once. The CDR3 reads CASSGGQGLYNSPLHF. The CDR3 bases are TGTGCCAGTAGTGGGGGACAGGGCCTTTATAATTCACCCCTCCACTTT. The chain recombines TRBV19 with TRBJ1-6; TRBD1 agrees at 9 bases. Per germline, CDR1 LNHDA and CDR2 SQIVND (reference sequence). The CDR3 length is 16 residues. V dropped 5 bases and J dropped 4; count of bases not matched to a gene: 6.

The gene calls are TRBV18 and TRBJ2-7; 8 bases match TRBD1. This CDR3 spans 14 amino acids. CDR1 KGHSH and CDR2 LQKENI come from the germline V gene. The V and J ends lost 2 bases and 5 bases, in that order; junction bases with no gene match: 5. The CDR3 reads CASSPSGGEDEQYF. The DNA for the CDR3 is TGTGCCAGCTCACCATCAGGGGGCGAAGACGAGCAGTACTTC.

The CDR3 DNA is TGTGCCAGCAGCTTCCTTTCTGGCGGGAGACCAGGGTCCTACAATGAGCAGTTCTTC. Protein: CASSFLSGGRPGSYNEQFF. V gene TRBV7-3 combines with J gene TRBJ2-1, with 7 bases that match TRBD2. In germline, CDR1 is SGHTA, CDR2 FQGTGA. With V trimmed by 3 bases and J by 1 base, 15 bases remained unmatched. This CDR3 region has 19 residues. Together with reference TRBV7-3 and TRBJ2-1, the CDR3 gives the full variable domain: GAGVSQTPSNKVTEKGKYVELRCDPISGHTALYWYRQSLGQGPEFLIYFQGTGAADDSGLPNDRFFAVRPEGSVSTLKIQRTERGDSAVYLCASSFLSGGRPGSYNEQFFGPGTRLTVL.

This clone appeared a few times. The J gene is TRBJ1-1, the V gene TRBV3-1 (or the pseudogene TRBV3-2), with D unresolved. Germline V gene sequence: CDR1 LGHDT, CDR2 YNNKEL (reference sequence). The CDR3 spans 14 residues. V was shortened by 4 bases and J by 4 bases, with 13 bases between the two germline ends. CDR3 nucleotides: TGTGCCAGCAGCCTGGGCGGGGTGACCACTGAAGCTTTCTTT. This gives the protein CASSLGGVTTEAFF.

The V gene is TRBV9, the J gene TRBJ1-5; D is perhaps TRBD1 (6 bases). CDR1 SGDLS and CDR2 YYNGEE come from the germline V gene. The CDR3 loop spans 14 amino acids. The V end was cut by 5 bases, the J end by 2 bases, with 11 bases between. In DNA form, the CDR3 reads TGTGCCAGCAGTGCAGGGGCCGGCAATCAGCCCCAGCATTTT. It specifies CASSAGAGNQPQHF. Variable domain in full (rest from reference TRBV9 and TRBJ1-5): DSGVTQTPKHLITATGQRVTLRCSPRSGDLSVYWYQQSLDQGLQFLIQYYNGEERAKGNILERFSAQQFPDLHSELNLSSLELGDSALYFCASSAGAGNQPQHFGDGTRLSIL.

V and J are TRBV9 and TRBJ1-4, with 8 bases aligning to TRBD1. Germline lookup yields CDR1 SGDLS and CDR2 YYNGEE. This CDR3 spans 15 amino acids. The V gene end was trimmed by 4 bases and the J gene end by 6 bases; junction bases not matched to a gene: 8. CDR3 in DNA: TGTGCCAGCAGCACCAGGACAGGGTCAGATGAAAAACTGTTTTTT. This codes for CASSTRTGSDEKLFF.